A selection of T cell receptor beta chains follows, all from one sample in a study of identical twins. TCRdb reprocessed the 5' RACE reads with MiXCR, giving one entry per CDR3 protein. The table lists more than 650,000 distinct CDR3 sequences, 6% to 6.5% of them singletons. Sequencing was done on a sample of naive T cells sorted from blood. The receptor source for this set is a man aged 18 to 30 in good health. The CDR3 runs from the conserved cysteine through the conserved F or W. A D gene is named only where the DNA matches it firmly. A row's size may be missing; if present it is once, few, many or a size class.

>NA|TRBJ2-1|TRBV28|many
CASTLQGVGGNEQFF
TGTGCCAGCACCCTGCAGGGAGTTGGGGGCAATGAGCAGTTCTTC
>NA|TRBJ2-7|TRBV10-3|many
CATRTDSYEQYF
TGTGCCACCCGGACGGACTCCTACGAGCAGTACTTC
>TRBD2|TRBJ2-5|TRBV11-1|many
CASSSPGTSGRQSRETQYF
TGTGCCAGCAGCTCTCCCGGGACTAGCGGGAGACAGAGTAGGGAGACCCAGTACTTC
>TRBD2|TRBJ2-7|TRBV4-3|many
CASSQLLAGDGEQYF
TGCGCCAGCAGCCAATTACTAGCGGGAGACGGCGAGCAGTACTTC
>TRBD2|TRBJ2-1|TRBV29-1|many
CSDTSGVTNEQFF
TGCAGCGACACTAGCGGGGTAACAAATGAGCAGTTCTTC
>NA|TRBJ1-1|TRBV5-1|NA
CASSTPTENTEAFF
TGCGCCAGCAGCACCCCGACAGAGAACACTGAAGCTTTCTTT
>NA|TRBJ1-2|TRBV12-3/TRBV12-4|many
CASSFGAAYGYTF
TGTGCCAGCAGTTTTGGCGCAGCCTATGGCTACACCTTC
>TRBD2|TRBJ2-2|TRBV27|many
CASSNLAVNTGELFF
TGTGCCAGCAGCAACCTAGCGGTTAACACCGGGGAGCTGTTTTTT
>NA|TRBJ1-2|TRBV6-2/TRBV6-3|many
CASRFAAGPRDGYTF
TGTGCCAGCAGGTTCGCGGCAGGGCCTCGCGATGGCTACACCTTC
>NA|TRBJ1-4|TRBV5-1|few
CASSLGRSEGEKLFF
TGCGCCAGCAGCTTGGGTCGCTCAGAGGGTGAAAAACTGTTTTTT
>NA|TRBJ2-7|TRBV28|many
CASSFTGTPSYEQYF
TGTGCCAGCAGTTTTACCGGGACGCCTTCCTACGAGCAGTACTTC
>NA|TRBJ2-1|TRBV25-1|many
CASSEIFWLGDTSYNEQFF
TGTGCCAGCAGTGAAATATTCTGGTTGGGGGACACTTCGTACAATGAGCAGTTCTTC
>NA|TRBJ2-3|TRBV4-1|NA
CPSSQETLLYRAGLSF
TGCCCCAGCAGCCAAGAGACCCTACTCTACAGGGCGGGACTATCTTTT
>TRBD2|TRBJ2-5|TRBV3-1|few
CASSQGTGAGASETQYF
TGTGCCAGCAGCCAAGGGACCGGAGCGGGAGCGTCTGAGACCCAGTACTTC
>TRBD1|TRBJ2-7|TRBV6-2/TRBV6-3|many
CASKTDTGDEQYF
TGTGCCAGCAAGACGGACACAGGGGACGAGCAGTACTTC
>NA|TRBJ2-1|TRBV7-3|few
CASSPISKGYNEQFF
TGTGCCAGCAGCCCCATATCTAAGGGGTACAATGAGCAGTTCTTC
>NA|TRBJ2-3|TRBV7-9|many
CASSSWDSTDTQYF
TGTGCCAGCAGCTCCTGGGACTCAACAGATACGCAGTATTTT
>NA|TRBJ2-2|TRBV10-3|NA
CAIGGTSNTGELFF
TGTGCCATCGGGGGGACTTCGAACACCGGGGAGCTGTTTTTT